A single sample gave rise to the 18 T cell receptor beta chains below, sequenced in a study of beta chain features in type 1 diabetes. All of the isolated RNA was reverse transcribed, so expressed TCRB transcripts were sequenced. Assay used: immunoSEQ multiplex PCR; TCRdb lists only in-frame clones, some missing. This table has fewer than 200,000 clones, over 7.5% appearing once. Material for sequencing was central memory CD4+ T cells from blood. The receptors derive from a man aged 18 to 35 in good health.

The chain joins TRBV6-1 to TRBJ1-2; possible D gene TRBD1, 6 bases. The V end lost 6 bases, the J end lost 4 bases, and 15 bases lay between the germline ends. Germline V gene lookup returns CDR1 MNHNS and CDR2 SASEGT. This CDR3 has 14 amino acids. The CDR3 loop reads CASRRSLDSYGYTF. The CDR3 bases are TGTGCCAGCAGGAGATCCCTGGACAGCTATGGCTACACCTTC.

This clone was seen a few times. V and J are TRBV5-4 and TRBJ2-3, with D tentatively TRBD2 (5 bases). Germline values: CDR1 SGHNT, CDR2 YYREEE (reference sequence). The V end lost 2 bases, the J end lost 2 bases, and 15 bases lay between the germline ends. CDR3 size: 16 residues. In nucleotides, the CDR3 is TGTGCCAGCAGCTTTGGAGGACCTACTCACACAGATACGCAGTATTTT. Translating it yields CASSFGGPTHTDTQYF.

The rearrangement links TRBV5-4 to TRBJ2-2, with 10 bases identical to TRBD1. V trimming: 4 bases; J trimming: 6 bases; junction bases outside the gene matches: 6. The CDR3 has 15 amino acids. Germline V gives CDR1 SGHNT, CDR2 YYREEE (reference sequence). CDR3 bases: TGTGCCAGCAGCACAAGACAGGGGGCGTCCGGGGAGCTGTTTTTT. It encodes CASSTRQGASGELFF.

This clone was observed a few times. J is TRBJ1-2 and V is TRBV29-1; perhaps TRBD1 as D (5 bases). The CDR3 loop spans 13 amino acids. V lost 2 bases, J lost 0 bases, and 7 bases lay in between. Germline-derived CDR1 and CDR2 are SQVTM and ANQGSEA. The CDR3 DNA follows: TGCAGCGTTGAACAGACAGCTAACTATGGCTACACCTTC. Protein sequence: CSVEQTANYGYTF. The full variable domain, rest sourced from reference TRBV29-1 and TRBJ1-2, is SAVISQKPSRDICQRGTSLTIQCQVDSQVTMMFWYRQQPGQSLTLIATANQGSEATYESGFVIDKFPISRPNLTFSTLTVSNMSPEDSSIYLCSVEQTANYGYTFGSGTRLTVV.

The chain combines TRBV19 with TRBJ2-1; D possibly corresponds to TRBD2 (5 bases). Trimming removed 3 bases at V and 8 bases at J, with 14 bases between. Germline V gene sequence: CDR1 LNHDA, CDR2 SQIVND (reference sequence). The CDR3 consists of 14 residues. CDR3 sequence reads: CASSMPGGVDEQFF. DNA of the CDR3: TGTGCCAGTAGTATGCCTGGAGGAGTTGATGAGCAGTTCTTC.

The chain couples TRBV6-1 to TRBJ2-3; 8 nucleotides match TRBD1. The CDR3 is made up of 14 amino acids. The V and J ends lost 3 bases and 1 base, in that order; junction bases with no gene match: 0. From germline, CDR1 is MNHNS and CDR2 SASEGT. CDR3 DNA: TGTGCCAGCAGTGAGGGACAGGGCACAGATACGCAGTATTTT. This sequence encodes CASSEGQGTDTQYF.

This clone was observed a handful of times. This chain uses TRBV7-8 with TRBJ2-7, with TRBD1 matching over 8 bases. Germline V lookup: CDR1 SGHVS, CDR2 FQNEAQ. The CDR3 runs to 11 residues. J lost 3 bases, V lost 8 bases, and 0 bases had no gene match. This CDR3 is CASGQGYEQYF. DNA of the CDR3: TGTGCCAGCGGACAGGGCTACGAGCAGTACTTC.

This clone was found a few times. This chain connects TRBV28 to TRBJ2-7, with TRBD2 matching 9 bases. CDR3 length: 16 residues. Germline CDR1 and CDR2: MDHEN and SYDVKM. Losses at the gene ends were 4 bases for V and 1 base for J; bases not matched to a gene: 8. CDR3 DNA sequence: TGTGCCAGCAGTTCCTCCGGGACTAGCCGATCCTACGAGCAGTACTTC. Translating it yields CASSSSGTSRSYEQYF.

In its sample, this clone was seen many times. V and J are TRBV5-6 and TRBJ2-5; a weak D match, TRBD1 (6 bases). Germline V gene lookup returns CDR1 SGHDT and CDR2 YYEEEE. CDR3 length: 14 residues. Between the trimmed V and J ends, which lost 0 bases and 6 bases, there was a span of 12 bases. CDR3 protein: CASSLEQGWQTQYF. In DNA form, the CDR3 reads TGTGCCAGCAGCTTGGAACAGGGCTGGCAGACCCAGTACTTC.

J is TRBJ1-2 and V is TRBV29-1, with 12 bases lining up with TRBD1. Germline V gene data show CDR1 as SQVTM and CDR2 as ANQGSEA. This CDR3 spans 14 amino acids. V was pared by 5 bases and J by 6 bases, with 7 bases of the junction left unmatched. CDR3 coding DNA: TGCAGCGTTTCCGGGACAGGGGGCTCCCATGGCTACACCTTC. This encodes CSVSGTGGSHGYTF.

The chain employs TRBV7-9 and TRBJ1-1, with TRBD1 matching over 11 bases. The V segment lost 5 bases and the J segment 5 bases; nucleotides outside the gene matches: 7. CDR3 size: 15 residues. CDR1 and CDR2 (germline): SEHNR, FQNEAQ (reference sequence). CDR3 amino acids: CASSVGTGGRTEAFF. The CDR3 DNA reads TGTGCCAGCAGCGTCGGGACAGGGGGTCGGACTGAAGCTTTCTTT.

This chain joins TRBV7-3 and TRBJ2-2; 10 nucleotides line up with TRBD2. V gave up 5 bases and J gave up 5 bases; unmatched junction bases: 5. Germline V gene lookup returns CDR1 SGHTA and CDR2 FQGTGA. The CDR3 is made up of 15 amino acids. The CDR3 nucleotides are TGTGCCAGCAGCCTGAGCGGGGGGGCGACCGGGGAGCTGTTTTTT. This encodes CASSLSGGATGELFF.

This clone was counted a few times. The CDR3 protein is CASSPLASGAPQYF. In DNA form, the CDR3 reads TGTGCCAGCAGCCCATTGGCTAGCGGGGCTCCGCAGTATTTT. The chain combines TRBV7-3 with TRBJ2-3, with 9 bases aligning to TRBD2. The V gene's germline CDR1 is SGHTA and CDR2 FQGTGA. The junction had 10 bases not matched to a gene; V was cut back by 5 bases and J by 10 bases. This CDR3 is 14 amino acids long.

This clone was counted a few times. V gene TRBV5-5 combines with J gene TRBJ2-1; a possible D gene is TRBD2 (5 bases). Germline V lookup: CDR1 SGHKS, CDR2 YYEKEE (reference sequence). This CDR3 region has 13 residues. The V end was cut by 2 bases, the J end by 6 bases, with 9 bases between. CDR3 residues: CASSFGVGNEQFF. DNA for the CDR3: TGTGCCAGCAGCTTCGGGGTAGGCAATGAGCAGTTCTTC.

The CDR3 protein is CASSPSTVLSYEQYF. CDR3 bases: TGTGCCAGCTCACCAAGTACGGTACTCTCCTACGAGCAGTACTTC. V and J are TRBV18 and TRBJ2-7, with D hard to call. Germline CDR1 KGHSH, CDR2 LQKENI. CDR3 length: 15 amino acids. Trimming took off 2 bases at V and 0 bases at J, with 11 bases between the two ends.

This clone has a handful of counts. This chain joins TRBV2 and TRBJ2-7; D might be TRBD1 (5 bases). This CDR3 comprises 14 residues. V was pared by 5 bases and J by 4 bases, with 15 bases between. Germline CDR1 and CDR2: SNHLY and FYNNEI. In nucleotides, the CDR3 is TGTGCCAGCAGTCGCGAAGGGGCTCTTTACGAGCAGTACTTC. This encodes CASSREGALYEQYF.

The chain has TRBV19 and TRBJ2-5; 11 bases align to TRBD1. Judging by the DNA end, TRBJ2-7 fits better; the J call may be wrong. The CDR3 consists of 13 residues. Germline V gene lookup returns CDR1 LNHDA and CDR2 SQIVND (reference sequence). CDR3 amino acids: CASSKDRGREQYF. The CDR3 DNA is TGTGCCAGTAGTAAGGACAGGGGGCGCGAGCAGTACTTC.

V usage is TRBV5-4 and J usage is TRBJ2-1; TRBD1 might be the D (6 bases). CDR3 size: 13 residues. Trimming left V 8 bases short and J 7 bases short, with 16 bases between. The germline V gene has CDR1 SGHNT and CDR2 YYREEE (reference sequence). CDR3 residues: CASTVGTKNEQFF. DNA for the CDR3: TGTGCCAGTACGGTCGGGACAAAAAATGAGCAGTTCTTC.